Listed below are T cell receptor beta chains from one sample, sequenced in a study of T cell responses to AZD1222 COVID-19 vaccine. Libraries were prepared by immunoSEQ multiplex PCR; TCRdb keeps only in-frame clonotypes and omits some of them. The sample records about 96,000 clones, 90% being singletons. Sequencing used peripheral blood, obtained on day 0 of AZD1222 vaccination. The receptor set was obtained from an adult in good health. Each CDR3 is given with its conserved first and last residue. Each record gives: V gene, clone size, J gene, D gene, CDR3 DNA, CDR3 protein. The D gene is left open where the match is weak. Clone size, where shown, is once, few, many, or a class for clones that have expanded.

TRBV4-3,once,TRBJ1-2,NA,TGCGCCAGCAGCCAAGACTCTGTCGGGGATTTGGGCTACACCTTC,CASSQDSVGDLGYTF
TRBV5-8,once,TRBJ1-1,TRBD1,TGTGCCAGCAGCTTGAGGGGGCCCTTGGGGACTGAAGCTTTCTTT,CASSLRGPLGTEAFF
TRBV4-1,NA,TRBJ2-6,NA,TGCGCCAGCAGCCCGGACAACCCCGTCGGGGCCAACGTCCTGACTTTC,CASSPDNPVGANVLTF
TRBV2,NA,TRBJ1-2,TRBD1,TGTGCCAGCAGTGAATTTGTGCAGGGGGCTGGCTACACCTTC,CASSEFVQGAGYTF
TRBV4-3,NA,TRBJ1-2,NA,TGCGCCAGCAGCCAAGAGTCGGGGGCCGGGGGCTACACCTTC,CASSQESGAGGYTF
TRBV6-1,NA,TRBJ1-5,NA,TGTGCCAGCAGTGAATGGAAAGGCAATAGCAATCAGCCCCAGCATTTT,CASSEWKGNSNQPQHF
TRBV27,once,TRBJ2-3,NA,TGTGCCAGCAGCCTGGACAGTAGCACAGATACGCAGTATTTT,CASSLDSSTDTQYF
TRBV28,NA,TRBJ2-5,NA,TGTGCCAGCACCCCCGGGACCAGGGTTGGAGAGACCCAGTACTTC,CASTPGTRVGETQYF
TRBV6-5,NA,TRBJ1-1,NA,TGTGCCAGCAGTTACTCGGGCGGGGCTGAAGCTTTCTTT,CASSYSGGAEAFF
TRBV7-2,NA,TRBJ2-2,NA,TGTGCCAGCAGCGAGTACGAGGGCGGGGAGCTGTTTTTT,CASSEYEGGELFF
TRBV5-4,NA,TRBJ2-7,NA,TGTGCCAGCAGCTTGGCCCCCCCAGGGGCTAGCGGTTTATACGAGCAGTACTTC,CASSLAPPGASGLYEQYF